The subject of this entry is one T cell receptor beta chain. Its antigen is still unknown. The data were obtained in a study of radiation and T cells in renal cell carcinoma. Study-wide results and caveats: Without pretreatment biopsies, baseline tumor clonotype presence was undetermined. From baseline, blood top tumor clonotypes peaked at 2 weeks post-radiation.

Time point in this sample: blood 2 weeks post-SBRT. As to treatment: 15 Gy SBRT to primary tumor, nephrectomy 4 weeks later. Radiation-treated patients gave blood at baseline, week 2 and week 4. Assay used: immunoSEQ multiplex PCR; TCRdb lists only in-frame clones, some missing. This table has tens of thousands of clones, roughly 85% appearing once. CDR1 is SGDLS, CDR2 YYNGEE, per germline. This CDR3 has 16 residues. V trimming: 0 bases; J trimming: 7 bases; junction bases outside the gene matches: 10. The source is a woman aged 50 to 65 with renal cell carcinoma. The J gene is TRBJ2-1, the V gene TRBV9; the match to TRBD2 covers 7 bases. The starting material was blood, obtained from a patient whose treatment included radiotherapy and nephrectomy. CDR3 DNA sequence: TGTGCCAGCAGCGTAGGGGGAGCGGGACCCAGGAATGAGCAGTTCTTC. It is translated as CASSVGGAGPRNEQFF. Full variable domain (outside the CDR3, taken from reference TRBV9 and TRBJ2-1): DSGVTQTPKHLITATGQRVTLRCSPRSGDLSVYWYQQSLDQGLQFLIQYYNGEERAKGNILERFSAQQFPDLHSELNLSSLELGDSALYFCASSVGGAGPRNEQFFGPGTRLTVL.